A selection of T cell receptor beta chains follows, all from one sample in a study of cytomegalovirus exposure and HLA in healthy donors. Libraries were prepared by immunoSEQ multiplex PCR; TCRdb keeps only in-frame clonotypes and omits some of them. The data show about 140,000 clones, with roughly 70% seen just once and 2% to 2.5% held by the top ten. Sample: PBMCs. Receptors were obtained from a woman aged 55 to 70 in good health and CMV-seropositive. CDR3s include the opening cysteine and the closing phenylalanine or tryptophan. The D gene is left open where the match is weak. Clone size is stated in some rows and not others, as once, few, many or a class when expanded.

CDR3nt: TGTGCCAGCAGCTTGGGGCCACACACAGATACGCAGTATTTT
CDR3aa: CASSLGPHTDTQYF
abundance: .
v_gene: TRBV5-4
j_gene: TRBJ2-3
d_gene: .

CDR3nt: TGTGCCAGTAGTAAAAGACAGGGGGCCTACGGGGAGCTGTTTTTT
CDR3aa: CASSKRQGAYGELFF
abundance: .
v_gene: TRBV19
j_gene: TRBJ2-2
d_gene: TRBD1

CDR3nt: TGTGCCATCAGGGGGGAGGGAGCGCGGGAGCAGTACTTC
CDR3aa: CAIRGEGAREQYF
abundance: .
v_gene: TRBV10-3
j_gene: TRBJ2-7
d_gene: TRBD2

CDR3nt: TGTGCCAGCAGTCTTCTAGCGGGAACCCCTGGTGAGCAGTTCTTC
CDR3aa: CASSLLAGTPGEQFF
abundance: .
v_gene: TRBV27
j_gene: TRBJ2-1
d_gene: TRBD2

CDR3nt: TGTGCCAGCAGCCTTCAGACAGGGGGATGGGGGAACACTGAAGCTTTCTTT
CDR3aa: CASSLQTGGWGNTEAFF
abundance: .
v_gene: TRBV5-4
j_gene: TRBJ1-1
d_gene: TRBD1

CDR3nt: TGTGCCAGCTCACCCGAGAAAAACTATGGCTACACCTTC
CDR3aa: CASSPEKNYGYTF
abundance: once
v_gene: TRBV18
j_gene: TRBJ1-2
d_gene: .

CDR3nt: TGTGCCAGCAGCTTAGCAGGACAGGGGGCGGTTGGCTACACCTTC
CDR3aa: CASSLAGQGAVGYTF
abundance: .
v_gene: TRBV7-9
j_gene: TRBJ1-2
d_gene: TRBD1

CDR3nt: TGTGCCAGCAGCTTACCGGGACATGCCTACGAGCAGTACTTC
CDR3aa: CASSLPGHAYEQYF
abundance: once
v_gene: TRBV5-6
j_gene: TRBJ2-7
d_gene: .

CDR3nt: TGTGCCAGTAGTACCGGTGGACTAGTCGGTGAGCAGTTCTTC
CDR3aa: CASSTGGLVGEQFF
abundance: .
v_gene: TRBV19
j_gene: TRBJ2-1
d_gene: TRBD2

CDR3nt: TGCGCCAGCAGCTTGGAGATACGGGCAGGGTCCGAGCAGTACTTC
CDR3aa: CASSLEIRAGSEQYF
abundance: .
v_gene: TRBV5-1
j_gene: TRBJ2-7
d_gene: .

CDR3nt: TGTGCCAGCAGCCCCAGACAGGGCGCGGGTGGCACTGAAGCTTTCTTT
CDR3aa: CASSPRQGAGGTEAFF
abundance: .
v_gene: TRBV7-9
j_gene: TRBJ1-1
d_gene: TRBD1

CDR3nt: TGCGCCAGCAGTCCAACGGGACAGCTAAACAATGAGCAGTTCTTC
CDR3aa: CASSPTGQLNNEQFF
abundance: .
v_gene: TRBV5-1
j_gene: TRBJ2-1
d_gene: TRBD1

CDR3nt: TGCAGCGCCGCACAGGGTTACGAGCAGTACTTC
CDR3aa: CSAAQGYEQYF
abundance: .
v_gene: TRBV29-1
j_gene: TRBJ2-7
d_gene: .

CDR3nt: TGCAGCGTTGGCGGGACAGGGAATGAAAAACTGTTTTTT
CDR3aa: CSVGGTGNEKLFF
abundance: .
v_gene: TRBV29-1
j_gene: TRBJ1-4
d_gene: TRBD1

CDR3nt: TGTGCCATCAGTGTCTTAGCGGGAGACACCGGGGAGCTGTTTTTT
CDR3aa: CAISVLAGDTGELFF
abundance: .
v_gene: TRBV10-3
j_gene: TRBJ2-2
d_gene: TRBD2

CDR3nt: TGTGCCAGCAGGCAAGCTTCTGGAAACACCATATATTTT
CDR3aa: CASRQASGNTIYF
abundance: .
v_gene: TRBV6-5
j_gene: TRBJ1-3
d_gene: .

CDR3nt: TGCGCCAGCAGCGAGAGCGGGAGGACGAACACCGGGGAGCTGTTTTTT
CDR3aa: CASSESGRTNTGELFF
abundance: .
v_gene: TRBV5-1
j_gene: TRBJ2-2
d_gene: TRBD2

CDR3nt: TGTGCCAGCAGCGTATCCGGACTAGCGATCACAGATACGCAGTATTTT
CDR3aa: CASSVSGLAITDTQYF
abundance: .
v_gene: TRBV9
j_gene: TRBJ2-3
d_gene: TRBD2

CDR3nt: TGTGCCAGCAGGCTTCTCAGGGAAGGGACTGAAGCTTTCTTT
CDR3aa: CASRLLREGTEAFF
abundance: few
v_gene: TRBV6-1
j_gene: TRBJ1-1
d_gene: .

CDR3nt: TGCGCCAGCAGCTTGGATGGTGGGGGGTTAACTAATGAAAAACTGTTTTTT
CDR3aa: CASSLDGGGLTNEKLFF
abundance: once
v_gene: TRBV5-1
j_gene: TRBJ1-4
d_gene: .

CDR3nt: TGCAGCGTTGATCCTTCGGGATTCTACACCTTC
CDR3aa: CSVDPSGFYTF
abundance: .
v_gene: TRBV29-1
j_gene: TRBJ1-2
d_gene: .

CDR3nt: TGTGCCTGGGAGGGGCAGGCGACAGCGGGAGCTTTCTTT
CDR3aa: CAWEGQATAGAFF
abundance: .
v_gene: TRBV30
j_gene: TRBJ1-1
d_gene: .

CDR3nt: TGTGCCAGCAGTCCAGGGGTGAACACTGAAGCTTTCTTT
CDR3aa: CASSPGVNTEAFF
abundance: .
v_gene: TRBV2
j_gene: TRBJ1-1
d_gene: .

CDR3nt: TGTGCCAGCCTTCCGGCAGGGGGATCCCAAGAGACCCAGTACTTC
CDR3aa: CASLPAGGSQETQYF
abundance: .
v_gene: TRBV6-6
j_gene: TRBJ2-5
d_gene: TRBD1

CDR3nt: TGCGCCAGCAGTGAGGGGACTAGCGGGAGGGTGTACGAGCAGTACTTC
CDR3aa: CASSEGTSGRVYEQYF
abundance: few
v_gene: TRBV10-2
j_gene: TRBJ2-7
d_gene: TRBD2

CDR3nt: TGTGCCAGCAGTCCGCCGGACAGGGGGGGGATCTTT
CDR3aa: CASSPPDRGGIF
abundance: .
v_gene: TRBV28
j_gene: TRBJ1-1
d_gene: TRBD1

CDR3nt: TGCGCCAGCAGCCAACCTAGCGCTAGGCAAGAGACCCAGTACTTC
CDR3aa: CASSQPSARQETQYF
abundance: .
v_gene: TRBV4-1
j_gene: TRBJ2-5
d_gene: .

CDR3nt: TGTGCCAGCAGTGAAGCTGGGACAGGAGCTTATGGCTACACCTTC
CDR3aa: CASSEAGTGAYGYTF
abundance: .
v_gene: TRBV2
j_gene: TRBJ1-2
d_gene: TRBD1

CDR3nt: TGTGCCAGCAGCGGCCGGGACAGGGCTGAAGCTTTCTTT
CDR3aa: CASSGRDRAEAFF
abundance: .
v_gene: TRBV7-8
j_gene: TRBJ1-1
d_gene: TRBD1

CDR3nt: TGTGCCAGTAGTCCGCGTATTTCTGGGGCCAACGTCCTGACTTTC
CDR3aa: CASSPRISGANVLTF
abundance: .
v_gene: TRBV19
j_gene: TRBJ2-6
d_gene: .

CDR3nt: TGTGCCAGCAGTGAAGCGCGCGGGGGCGAGCAGTACTTC
CDR3aa: CASSEARGGEQYF
abundance: .
v_gene: TRBV6-1
j_gene: TRBJ2-7
d_gene: TRBD2

CDR3nt: TGTGCCAGCAGCTCCCAGGGAAGAAGCAATCAGCCCCAGCATTTT
CDR3aa: CASSSQGRSNQPQHF
abundance: .
v_gene: TRBV7-9
j_gene: TRBJ1-5
d_gene: .

CDR3nt: TGTGCCAGCAGCACGACTAGTTCCAGCGAGCAGTACTTC
CDR3aa: CASSTTSSSEQYF
abundance: few
v_gene: TRBV7-9
j_gene: TRBJ2-7
d_gene: .

CDR3nt: TGCGCCAGCAGCTTCGGACCACGACAGGGGGAAGGTGAAAAACTGTTTTTT
CDR3aa: CASSFGPRQGEGEKLFF
abundance: .
v_gene: TRBV5-1
j_gene: TRBJ1-4
d_gene: TRBD1